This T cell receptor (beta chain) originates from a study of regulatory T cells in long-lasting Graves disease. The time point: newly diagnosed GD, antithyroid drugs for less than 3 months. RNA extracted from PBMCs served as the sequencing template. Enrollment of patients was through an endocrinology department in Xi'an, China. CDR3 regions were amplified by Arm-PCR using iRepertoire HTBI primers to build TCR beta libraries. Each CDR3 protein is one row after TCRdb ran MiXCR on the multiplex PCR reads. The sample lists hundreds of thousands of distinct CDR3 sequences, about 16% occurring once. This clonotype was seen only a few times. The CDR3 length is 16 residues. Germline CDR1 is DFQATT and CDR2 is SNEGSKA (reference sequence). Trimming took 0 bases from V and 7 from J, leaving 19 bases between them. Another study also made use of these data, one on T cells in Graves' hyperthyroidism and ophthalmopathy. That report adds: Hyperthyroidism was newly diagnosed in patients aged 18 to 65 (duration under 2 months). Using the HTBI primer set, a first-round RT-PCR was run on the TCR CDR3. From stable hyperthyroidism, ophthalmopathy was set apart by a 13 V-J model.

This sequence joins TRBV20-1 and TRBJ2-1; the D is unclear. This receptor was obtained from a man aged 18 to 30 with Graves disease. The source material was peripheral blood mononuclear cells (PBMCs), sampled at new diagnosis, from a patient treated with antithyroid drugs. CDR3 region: CSAREVLGPLANEQFF. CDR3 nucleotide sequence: TGCAGTGCTAGAGAGGTGCTAGGGCCCCTGGCGAATGAGCAGTTCTTC.